Listed below are T cell receptor beta chains from one sample, sequenced in a study of neurological immune-mediated disorders. MiXCR, run by TCRdb on the 5' RACE reads, gives a single entry per CDR3 protein. The data hold approximately 82,000 distinct CDR3 sequences, with roughly 13% observed a single time. Sequencing was performed on PBMCs. The source is a woman in her forties or fifties in good health. CDR3s include the opening cysteine and the closing phenylalanine or tryptophan. A D gene is named only where the DNA matches it firmly. Expanded clones get a size class; other rows say once, few or many, or leave the size out.

d_call	j_call	clone_size	v_call	cdr3_nt	cdr3_aa
-	TRBJ1-2	many	TRBV6-5	TGTGCCAGCAGTTACGACAGAACGAACTATGGCTACACCTTC	CASSYDRTNYGYTF
-	TRBJ2-6	-	TRBV18	TGTGCCAGCTCACCACCCCCTGGGGCCAACGTCCTGACTTTC	CASSPPPGANVLTF
-	TRBJ1-2	many	TRBV20-1	TGCAGTGCTAGAGATCCGGCGGCCGAAGGGGAAGGCTACACCTTC	CSARDPAAEGEGYTF
TRBD1	TRBJ2-3	-	TRBV30	TGTGCCTGGAGCTTAACAGGGGCCAGGGCAGATACGCAGTATTTT	CAWSLTGARADTQYF
TRBD1	TRBJ1-2	many	TRBV27	TGTGCCAGCAGCCGGGACAGGGCCGCTGGCTACACCTTC	CASSRDRAAGYTF
TRBD2	TRBJ2-2	-	TRBV5-1	TGCGCCAGCAGCTTGGAACCTAGCGGGAGGCCCGGGGAGCTGTTTTTT	CASSLEPSGRPGELFF
-	TRBJ2-1	many	TRBV11-2	TGTGCCAGCAGCTTAGCAAGAAGCAATGAGCAGTTCTTC	CASSLARSNEQFF
TRBD1	TRBJ2-3	many	TRBV5-1	TGCGCCAGCAGCCTAGGGACAGGGATCACAGATACGCAGTATTTT	CASSLGTGITDTQYF
-	TRBJ2-7	many	TRBV29-1	TGCAGCGCCAGGACAGTCTCCTACGAGCAGTACTTC	CSARTVSYEQYF
-	TRBJ1-4	many	TRBV6-6	TGTGCCAGCAGTGGGGATCGAGGGGGAAAACTGTTTTTT	CASSGDRGGKLFF
TRBD1	TRBJ1-5	many	TRBV28	TGTGCCAGCACATCACCCGGGACAGCACCCTATCAGCCCCAGCATTTT	CASTSPGTAPYQPQHF
TRBD1	TRBJ1-1	few	TRBV5-1	TGCGCCAGCAGCCCCCGGCCGGGACAGGGGGCTAGGAACACTGAAGCTTTCTTT	CASSPRPGQGARNTEAFF
-	TRBJ2-1	many	TRBV7-2	TGTGCCAGCAGCTTATACAGGGTCTATGAGCAGTTCTTC	CASSLYRVYEQFF